This TCR beta chain was recorded in a study of cytomegalovirus exposure and HLA in healthy donors (dated 2017 in TCRdb). A note on the overall study: An earlier analysis of some 600 of the donors reported around 280 Gb of sequence data and 100 million to 120 million unique TCR beta sequences obtained from about 200 million T cells. An early release that covered roughly 600 HLA-typed donors contained around 300 gigabases of sequencing data and tens of millions of unique TCR sequences. Of the roughly 410 genotyped donors, over 80% were placed in the genetic ancestry cluster associated with self-reported Caucasian donors. The study aimed to test whether signatures of past pathogen exposure could be identified by cataloging public T cell receptors. The study used immunosequencing to profile the T cell repertoires of hundreds of subjects and linked those repertoires to cytomegalovirus serostatus. A separate validation cohort of approximately 130 different subjects was used in addition to the 666-subject first cohort. The study combined high-throughput TCR immunosequencing, statistical association of individual TCRs with disease status, and machine learning to predict cytomegalovirus infection status. A later analysis re-analyzed previously published TCR beta repertoires from 666 donors and added high-resolution HLA genotyping to study TCR occurrence patterns. Rather than drawing on any new phenotypic data, the later analysis identified candidate immune exposures from TCR beta sequences and the way those sequences occurred across donors. To decide whether each TCR beta V gene segment behaved as functional or pseudogenic, an earlier analysis of some 600 of the donors relied on high-throughput TCR beta sequencing. Donor age, sex, ethnicity and CMV serostatus were compiled together with the repertoire data. A later genetic analysis used genome-wide SNP genotypes for about 55% of the 666 donors, treating that subset as a discovery cohort. All discovery cohort repertoires had been generated using a single sequencing platform. Class I and class II HLA loci were covered by the typing at four-digit resolution. The number of typed donors differed by locus: about 629-640 for A, B, C, DRB1 and DQB1; roughly 510 for DQA1; about 600 for DPA1; and around 490 for DPB1. Because of strong linkage in the cohort, 4 to 6 DR-DQ haplotypes were treated as single units for association and clustering. Among some 410 genotyped donors of the cohort, an average of around 250,000 unique TCR beta nucleotide sequences was sequenced per donor, of which about 18% were non-productive.

The cohort consisted of approximately 670 healthy bone marrow donors. At the time of sampling, all cohort members were nominally healthy, though unrecorded immune exposures were likely present. The donor was CMV seronegative and belonged to the group of 352 seronegative cohort members. A peripheral blood sample was provided by each donor, and peripheral blood mononuclear cells were used for TCR beta sequencing. The Qiagen DNeasy Blood Extraction Kit was used to extract genomic DNA from the blood cell samples. The germline V gene sets CDR1 to SGHTA and CDR2 to FQGTGA. Trimming takes 0 bases from V and 1 base from J, and the germline ends sit 6 bases apart. The CDR3 measures 14 amino acids from cysteine to phenylalanine. Solely the CDR3 DNA is kept, with 42 bases framed from the first base. With regard to this clone: The target of this receptor is not known. No qualities accompany the bases; no much larger clone lies one base away.

Overall study results and their limits: When HLA alleles, especially DR and DQ, strongly co-occurred, attributing TCR associations to individual alleles was difficult. A few of the identified cytomegalovirus-associated TCR beta chains were confirmed in vitro to be specific for cytomegalovirus antigens. Immune exposure information for the cohort was limited to CMV serostatus. Several of the top co-occurrence clusters appeared to be linked to parvovirus B19, influenza, CMV and Epstein-Barr virus, according to a later analysis. The sequencing pipeline was judged likely to have produced a cluster of highly shared sequence variants as a technical artifact. The authors suggested that the approach could potentially be generalized to other disease states and immunological phenotypes. A total of 164 TCR beta chains were listed by the study as associated with cytomegalovirus. An association between a missense DCLRE1C variant and V-gene and J-gene trimming of TCR beta chains was found in a later genetic analysis and replicated in an independent cohort. According to a later genetic analysis, donors in an Asian-associated ancestry cluster had fewer N-insertions in productive TCRs than the roughly 670-donor mean. The 87-base-pair reads could not distinguish some IMGT-functional V segments, including TRBV6-2 and TRBV6-3, so those segments were excluded. Most TCR sequences were seen in very few donors, while some public TCRs were found in many individuals. Because some donors lacked HLA typing at each locus, the association tests relied only on the typed subset. A later analysis found that most CMV-associated TCR beta chains appeared HLA-restricted, with HLA associations seemingly driven largely by CMV exposure. A later analysis found that TCR association rates varied across HLA loci, with DRB1 alleles showing the most associated TCRs and HLA-C alleles the fewest. Correlated functional status among segregating V segments might reflect linkage disequilibrium, but an unknown experimental factor could not be ruled out. In a later analysis, about 16,000 TCR beta sequences were associated with specific HLA alleles at a false discovery rate of 0.05. Approximately 16 rarely observed V segments, including chromosome 9 orphons, were excluded from the earlier analysis of some 590 of the donors because counts were too low. Only TCR beta chains were sequenced in this cohort, and the absence of alpha or paired-chain data limited detectable features. The classifier was reported to diagnose cytomegalovirus status with high specificity and sensitivity in both the original and validation cohorts. In an earlier analysis of 587 of the donors, most TCR beta V segments appeared in productive rearrangements about 87% or about 30% of the time, broadly matching IMGT annotations. Roughly uniform sequencing depth across donors was assumed in presence/absence analyses, although this assumption may not hold. A further reported finding was that TCR beta sequences accurately predicted the HLA-A and HLA-B alleles for most subjects in the first cohort. Compared with equally common non-associated chains, HLA-associated TCR beta chains in a later analysis were more clonally expanded and had lower generation probabilities.

Library construction relied on the immunoSEQ multiplex PCR assay. For the multiplex PCR, a mixture combining 60 forward primers for TCR Vbeta segments and 13 reverse primers for TCR Jbeta segments was used. Amplification of the CDR3 region of rearranged TCR beta genes was performed with a multiplex PCR assay on genomic DNA. Amplified TCR beta libraries were sequenced as 87-base-pair reads on the Illumina HiSeq System. Per the original workflow: A later analysis counted about 80 million unique TCR beta chains across the 670 or so repertoires, and about 10 million of these chains were shared by at least two donors. Raw reads were error-corrected and collapsed into unique sequences by a nearest-neighbor algorithm in which closely related sequences were merged to remove PCR and sequencing errors. V, D and J gene segments were assigned by aligning CDR3 sequences to IMGT reference sequences. For a sequence to be retained, at least a six-nucleotide match to both a V gene segment and a J gene segment was required. A rearrangement was called productive if the CDR3 had no stop codons and remained in frame with V and J, and every other rearrangement was called non-productive. CDR3 was defined according to IMGT convention as the region running from the second conserved V-encoded cysteine to the conserved J-encoded phenylalanine. Sequences without an unambiguous match to a single V gene segment were excluded from the earlier analysis of 500 to 700 of the donors. In an earlier analysis of almost 600 of the donors, a V segment was called functional when productive rearrangements were above 56.7%, and segregating when the standard deviation between donors exceeded 5%. To diagnose cytomegalovirus status from the catalog of TCR beta chain sequences, a statistical classification framework was built. A later analysis assigned V and J genes by comparing TCR nucleotide sequences with IMGT/GENE-DB human TR gene sequences. The TCRdist pipeline was used in a later analysis to assign CDR3 sequences and most-parsimonious VDJ recombination scenarios. In a later analysis, each TCR beta chain was defined by its CDR3 amino acid sequence together with its V-gene family, and reads without a unique V-gene family were excluded. To address suspected cross-contamination and a sequencing artifact, a later analysis removed roughly 580 highly shared, low-generation-probability nucleotide sequences. In a later analysis, a clonal expansion index was calculated for each public chain from normalized within-repertoire ranks of inferred template counts. A later analysis computed generation probabilities with a VDJ recombination model fitted to out-of-frame rearrangements, and checked the results against IGoR. In a later analysis, hypergeometric tests were used to score TCR-TCR, TCR-HLA and TCR-CMV co-occurrence, with a repertoire-size bias correction applied to TCR pairs. A later analysis estimated false discovery rates by permuting HLA or CMV assignments 20 times. A later analysis grouped co-occurring TCRs with DBSCAN, adding TCRdist sequence similarity when clustering within HLA-allele-positive subsets. Co-occurrence clustering excluded repertoires with fewer than 30,000 or more than 120,000 public chains, plus five with anomalous nucleotide sharing. TCRdb provides this immuneACCESS table in a form limited to in-frame rearrangements. Some clones are lacking; in checked studies, under half of them reflect an unresolved V gene, and why the rest are absent is not known. The D gene and trimming were derived from the DNA, and the V and J assignments and clone size from that table. The sample has about 160,000 clones on record, about three quarters of them singletons. The ten largest clonotypes hold about 1.4% of the sample.

The clonotype comes from a woman aged 30 to 39 in good health and CMV-seronegative. The sequence joins TRBV7-3 to TRBJ1-1; the D gene is unclear. Sequenced material: PBMCs. In nucleotides, the sequence is TGTGCCAGCAGCTTAACGGCGGGGAACACTGAAGCTTTCTTT. Its product reads: CASSLTAGNTEAFF. Beyond the CDR3, the reference TRBV7-3 and TRBJ1-1 genes provide the residues; the full variable domain reads: GAGVSQTPSNKVTEKGKYVELRCDPISGHTALYWYRQSLGQGPEFLIYFQGTGAADDSGLPNDRFFAVRPEGSVSTLKIQRTERGDSAVYLCASSLTAGNTEAFFGQGTRLTVV.